This is a list of T cell receptor beta chains from one sample in a study of cytomegalovirus exposure and HLA in healthy donors. The repertoire was sequenced with immunoSEQ multiplex PCR; TCRdb's copy has only in-frame clones and lacks some. This table has approximately 140,000 clones, roughly 85% appearing once. Source material: PBMCs. The source is a boy between 10 and 17 years old in good health and CMV-seronegative. Both conserved end residues are part of each CDR3. The D gene is left open where the match is weak. The listing skips clone size in some rows; elsewhere it reads once, few, many or a size class.

V gene	J gene	D gene	clone size	CDR3 protein	CDR3 DNA
TRBV7-9	TRBJ1-1	NA	NA	CASRLDRANTEAFF	TGTGCCAGCAGACTGGACAGAGCGAACACTGAAGCTTTCTTT
TRBV2	TRBJ1-5	NA	NA	CASSGLTQEAQHF	TGTGCCAGCAGTGGATTGACTCAGGAGGCCCAGCATTTT
TRBV6-6	TRBJ1-5	TRBD1	NA	CASRRDRGNQPQHF	TGTGCCAGCAGGCGGGACAGGGGTAATCAGCCCCAGCATTTT
TRBV7-6	TRBJ1-2	TRBD1	NA	CASSPGGYNNYGYTF	TGTGCCAGCAGCCCAGGGGGTTACAATAACTATGGCTACACCTTC
TRBV18	TRBJ1-2	NA	NA	CASSPDSQYGYTF	TGTGCCAGCTCACCAGACAGCCAGTATGGCTACACCTTC
TRBV5-6	TRBJ1-2	TRBD1	NA	CASRQGFYGYTF	TGTGCCAGTCGACAGGGGTTCTATGGCTACACCTTC
TRBV5-4	TRBJ2-1	NA	NA	CAPGDHRYNEQFF	TGTGCCCCGGGGGATCACAGGTACAATGAGCAGTTCTTC
TRBV7-8	TRBJ2-1	TRBD2	NA	CASSLGRAGADEQFF	TGTGCCAGCAGCTTAGGACGAGCGGGAGCCGATGAGCAGTTCTTC
TRBV11-2	TRBJ2-5	TRBD2	once	CASSFRTSGRLGETQYF	TGTGCCAGCAGCTTTCGGACTAGCGGGAGACTGGGAGAGACCCAGTACTTC
TRBV6-5	TRBJ1-1	NA	NA	CASSYSFGQNTEAFF	TGTGCCAGCAGTTACTCCTTCGGACAGAACACTGAAGCTTTCTTT
TRBV4-3	TRBJ2-3	NA	NA	CASSQGRNTDTQYF	TGCGCCAGCAGCCAAGGCAGGAACACAGATACGCAGTATTTT
TRBV15	TRBJ1-1	TRBD1	NA	CATSRQGVGQATEAFF	TGTGCCACCAGCAGACAGGGGGTGGGTCAGGCCACTGAAGCTTTCTTT